This TCR beta chain appears in the sequencing data of a study of response to subunit inactivated influenza vaccine. Study-wide findings and caveats: Authors suggested few new T cells are recruited by each seasonal influenza vaccination.

TCRdb re-derived calls from the RT-PCR reads in MiXCR, one entry per CDR3 protein. The sample consists of 500,000 to 750,000 distinct CDR3 sequences, 14% of them appearing once. V lost 8 bases to trimming and J lost 9 bases, with 20 bases between them. In germline, CDR1 is SGHNT, CDR2 YENEEA. The CDR3 sequence is 14 residues long. This clonotype showed up just a few times. The antigen is not known. The specimen comprised PBMCs from blood, sampled about 12 days after vaccination. The chain links TRBV11-3 to TRBJ2-1; the D gene is possibly TRBD1 (6 bases). The source of this sequence is a middle-aged man who received an inactivated influenza vaccine. CDR3 sequence: CASQATRRGSEQFF. The DNA of the CDR3 is TGTGCCAGCCAAGCCACTCGAAGGGGGTCTGAGCAGTTCTTC.